One and the same sample provided the 15 T cell receptor beta chains below, sequenced in a study of human T cells and chemical hapten exposure. MiXCR, applied by TCRdb to the RACE reads, yields one record per CDR3 protein. This table has 280,000 or so distinct CDR3 sequences, 7.5% to 9% appearing once. Indicated time point: pre-sensitization, week 0. Treatment noted: therapeutic diphenylcyclopropenone sensitization with weekly scalp DPC. The specimen comprised whole blood, sampled in connection with sensitization to the hapten diphenylcyclopropenone (DPC). The receptors originated from a man between 18 and 35 years old with alopecia areata. Some clones in this sample may be carry-over from other donors' samples.

This chain links TRBV12-3 or TRBV12-4 with TRBJ1-2; D is possibly TRBD1 (6 bases). The germline V and J ends were trimmed by 6 bases and 6 bases, with 17 bases remaining between them. This CDR3 contains 14 residues. CDR3 residues: CASSPITGLDGYTF. In DNA, the CDR3 is TGTGCCAGCAGCCCTATTACAGGGCTCGATGGCTACACCTTC.

This clonotype was counted ten times or more. V is TRBV20-1 and J is TRBJ1-3, with D unresolved. The germline gives CDR1 DFQATT, CDR2 SNEGSKA (reference sequence). This CDR3 has 14 amino acids. The germline V and J ends were trimmed by 5 bases and 2 bases, with 13 bases remaining between them. CDR3 in DNA: TGCAGTGCTGGAGGACTTAGGCCTGGAAACACCATATATTTT. It is translated as CSAGGLRPGNTIYF.

The V gene is TRBV7-9, the J gene TRBJ2-7; D gene unclear. The CDR3 spans 16 residues. Per germline, CDR1 SEHNR and CDR2 FQNEAQ (reference sequence). V dropped 5 bases and J dropped 1 base, with 18 bases sitting between them. In DNA form, the CDR3 reads TGTGCCAGCAGCCCACCAGACGGAGAGCTATCCTACGAGCAGTACTTC. It specifies CASSPPDGELSYEQYF. Supplemented by reference TRBV7-9 and TRBJ2-7, the full variable domain reads DTGVSQNPRHKITKRGQNVTFRCDPISEHNRLYWYRQTLGQGPEFLTYFQNEAQLEKSRLLSDRFSAERPKGSFSTLEIQRTEQGDSAMYLCASSPPDGELSYEQYFGPGTRLTVT.

This clonotype was seen ten or more times. V usage is TRBV4-1 and J usage is TRBJ2-5; 11 nucleotides match TRBD1. Germline trimming cut 4 bases from V and 5 bases from J; bases unmatched to any gene: 3. CDR3 length: 14 amino acids. The germline CDR1 and CDR2 sequences are MGHRA and YSYEKL. The CDR3 loop is CASSRTGGPETQYF. Written as DNA, the CDR3 is TGCGCCAGCAGCCGGACAGGGGGCCCGGAGACCCAGTACTTC.

There are a few counts of this clonotype. The chain joins TRBV28 to TRBJ2-7, with TRBD2 identical over 12 bases. The CDR3 has 15 residues. J lost 7 bases, V lost 6 bases, and 10 bases had no gene match. Germline loops: CDR1 MDHEN, CDR2 SYDVKM. CDR3 residues: CASSPASGGAGEQYF. In DNA, the CDR3 is TGTGCCAGCAGCCCCGCTAGCGGGGGGGCGGGGGAGCAGTACTTC.

The chain combines TRBV10-1 with TRBJ2-5; 11 bases are shared with TRBD2. The CDR3 contains 15 residues. Per germline, CDR1 WNHNN and CDR2 SYGVQD (reference sequence). J lost 5 bases, V lost 3 bases, and 5 bases had no gene match. The CDR3 sequence is CASSDRLAGRETQYF. CDR3 sequence (DNA): TGCGCCAGCAGTGACCGACTAGCGGGGAGGGAGACCCAGTACTTC.

This clonotype came up many times. The CDR3 nucleotides are TGTGCCAGCAGTTCACCCTGGACAGGGAGGGGTGATCAGCCCCAGCATTTT. Protein product: CASSSPWTGRGDQPQHF. V and J are TRBV28 and TRBJ1-5, with TRBD1 identical over 8 bases. This CDR3 region has 17 residues. Germline V gene lookup returns CDR1 MDHEN and CDR2 SYDVKM. Trimming took 4 bases from V and 5 from J; bases not matched to a gene: 13.

There are many counts of this clonotype. V gene TRBV7-3 combines with J gene TRBJ1-1; D is ambiguous. Per germline, CDR1 SGHTA and CDR2 FQGTGA. With 1 base removed from V and 4 bases from J, the gap between germline ends came to 13 bases. The CDR3 consists of 15 residues. The chain's CDR3 is CASSLSGGVGTEAFF. CDR3 DNA: TGTGCCAGCAGCTTAAGTGGTGGGGTTGGCACTGAAGCTTTCTTT.

This clonotype has at least ten counts. The CDR3 DNA follows: TGCGCCAGCAGCTTGGGAGGGGTCATGAACACTGAAGCTTTCTTT. It encodes CASSLGGVMNTEAFF. This chain connects TRBV5-1 to TRBJ1-1; D is possibly TRBD1 (5 bases). With 0 bases removed from V and 0 bases from J, the gap between germline ends came to 9 bases. CDR3 length: 15 residues. From germline, CDR1 is SGHRS and CDR2 YFSETQ.

The CDR3 loop reads CASLNVDPANEKLFF. DNA for the CDR3: TGTGCCAGCCTGAATGTTGACCCGGCTAATGAAAAACTGTTTTTT. The V and J genes are TRBV2 and TRBJ1-4; no clear D. CDR1 is SNHLY, CDR2 FYNNEI, per germline. The CDR3 is made up of 15 amino acids. Trimming shortened V by 8 bases and J by 3 bases, and 16 bases separated the two germline ends.

The chain recombines TRBV6-5 with TRBJ1-1; D is undetermined. Germline CDR1 reads MNHEY; CDR2 reads SVGAGI. This CDR3 contains 12 residues. Trimming removed 5 bases at V and 7 bases at J, with 11 bases between. The CDR3, as DNA: TGTGCCAGCAGTCCCGGGAAGTTTGAAGCTTTCTTT. It is translated as CASSPGKFEAFF.

This clonotype was counted ten times or more. This chain connects TRBV5-1 to TRBJ2-5, with 8 bases identical to TRBD1. The CDR3 consists of 16 residues. Looked up from germline, CDR1 is SGHRS and CDR2 is YFSETQ. V lost 1 base and J lost 3; bases outside the gene matches: 8. DNA of the CDR3: TGCGCCAGCAGCTTGCCACTTGGGACAGGTGAAGAGACCCAGTACTTC. It translates to CASSLPLGTGEETQYF.

V is TRBV7-2 and J is TRBJ2-5; D gene unclear. This CDR3 is built from 16 residues. The germline V gene has CDR1 SGHTA and CDR2 FQGNSA. V lost 1 base to trimming and J lost 1 base, with 13 bases between them. CDR3 nucleotide sequence: TGTGCCAGCAGCTTAGATCGGTCCTACCCCCAAGAGACCCAGTACTTC. Amino acid sequence: CASSLDRSYPQETQYF.

This clonotype was detected only a few times. This chain joins TRBV5-1 and TRBJ2-6; maybe TRBD1 (5 bases). The CDR3 is 16 residues long. Germline-derived CDR1 and CDR2 are SGHRS and YFSETQ. V lost 1 base to trimming and J lost 0 bases, with 8 bases between them. The CDR3 nucleotides read TGCGCCAGCAGCTTGAACAGGCTCTCTGGGGCCAACGTCCTGACTTTC. This codes for CASSLNRLSGANVLTF.

The CDR3 nucleotides are TGTGCCAGTAGTATAGATGAAGCAGGGAACACAGATACGCAGTATTTT. This sequence encodes CASSIDEAGNTDTQYF. The chain recombines TRBV19 with TRBJ2-3; maybe TRBD1 (5 bases). The V end was cut by 0 bases, the J end by 2 bases, with 12 bases between. CDR1 LNHDA and CDR2 SQIVND come from the germline V gene (reference sequence). The length of the CDR3 is 16 residues.